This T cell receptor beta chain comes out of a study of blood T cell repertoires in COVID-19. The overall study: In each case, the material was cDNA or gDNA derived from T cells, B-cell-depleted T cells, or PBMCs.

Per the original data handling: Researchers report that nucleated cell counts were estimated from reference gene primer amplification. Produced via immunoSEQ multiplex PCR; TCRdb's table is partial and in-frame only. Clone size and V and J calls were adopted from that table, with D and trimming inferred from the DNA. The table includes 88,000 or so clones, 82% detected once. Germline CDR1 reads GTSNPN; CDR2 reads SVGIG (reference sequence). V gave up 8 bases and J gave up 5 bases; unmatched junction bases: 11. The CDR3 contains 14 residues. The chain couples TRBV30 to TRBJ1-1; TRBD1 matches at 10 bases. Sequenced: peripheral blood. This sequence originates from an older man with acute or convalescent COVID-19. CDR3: CAGGDRGVGTEAFF. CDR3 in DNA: TGTGCCGGTGGGGACAGGGGAGTCGGTACTGAAGCTTTCTTT.